This T cell receptor (beta chain) stems from a study of prognosis after radiotherapy for stage I lung cancer. Study details: Patients (approximately 12 men, a handful of women) were aged about 50 to 84, median approximately 77 years. Among the patients, several had squamous cell carcinoma and twelve had adenocarcinoma. At a biologically effective dose of at least 100 Gy and in 3 to 5 fractions, SBRT was the radiotherapy delivered.

Peripheral blood, around 6 milliliters per draw, was collected at each of two time points. Two-round multiplex PCR, the amplification method, yielded TCR beta CDR3 from genomic DNA. It was primers specific to each TRBV and TRBJ gene that first-round PCR used. TCRdb re-analysed the multiplex PCR reads in MiXCR, keeping a single row per CDR3 protein. The sample shows some 56,000 distinct CDR3 sequences, about 25% of them seen only once. To note about this clonotype: A far larger clone is just one base off, so this is likely a read error.

The germline gives CDR1 MNHNS, CDR2 SASEGT. The CDR3 extends over 14 amino acids. This clonotype was obtained from a donor aged 50 or older with non-small cell lung cancer. The sample consisted of PBMCs, taken before or after stereotactic body radiation therapy (not recorded which). The gene calls are TRBV6-1 and TRBJ2-5, with 8 nucleotides matching TRBD1. The DNA end favors TRBJ2-7, so the J call may be wrong. CDR3 DNA sequence: TGTGCCAGCAATCCCCGACAGGGGTCTTACGAGCAGTACTTC. Translating it yields CASNPRQGSYEQYF.